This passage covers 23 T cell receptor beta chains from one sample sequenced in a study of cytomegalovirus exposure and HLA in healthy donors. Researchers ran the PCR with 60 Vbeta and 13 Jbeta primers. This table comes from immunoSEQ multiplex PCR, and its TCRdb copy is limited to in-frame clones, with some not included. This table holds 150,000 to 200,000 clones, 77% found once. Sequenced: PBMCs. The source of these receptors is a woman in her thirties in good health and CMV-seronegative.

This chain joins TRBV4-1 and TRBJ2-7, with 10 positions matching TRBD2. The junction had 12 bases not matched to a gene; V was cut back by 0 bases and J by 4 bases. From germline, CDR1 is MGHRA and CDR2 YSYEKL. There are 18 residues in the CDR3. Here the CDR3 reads CASSQDLAGEVDYYEQYF. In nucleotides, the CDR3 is TGCGCCAGCAGCCAAGATCTAGCGGGGGAGGTGGACTATTACGAGCAGTACTTC.

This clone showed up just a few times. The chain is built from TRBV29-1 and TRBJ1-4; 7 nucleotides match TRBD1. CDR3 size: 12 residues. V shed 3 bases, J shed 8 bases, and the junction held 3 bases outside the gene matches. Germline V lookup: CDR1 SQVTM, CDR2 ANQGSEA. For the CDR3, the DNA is TGCAGCGTTGATGTAGGGGGCGAAAAACTGTTTTTT. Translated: CSVDVGGEKLFF. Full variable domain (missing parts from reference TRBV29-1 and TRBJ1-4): SAVISQKPSRDICQRGTSLTIQCQVDSQVTMMFWYRQQPGQSLTLIATANQGSEATYESGFVIDKFPISRPNLTFSTLTVSNMSPEDSSIYLCSVDVGGEKLFFGSGTQLSVL.

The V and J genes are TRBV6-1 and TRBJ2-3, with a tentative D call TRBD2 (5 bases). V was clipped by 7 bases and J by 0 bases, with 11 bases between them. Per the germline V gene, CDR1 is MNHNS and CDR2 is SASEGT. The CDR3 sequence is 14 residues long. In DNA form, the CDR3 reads TGTGCCAGCATCGGGATGCTTAGCACAGATACGCAGTATTTT. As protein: CASIGMLSTDTQYF.

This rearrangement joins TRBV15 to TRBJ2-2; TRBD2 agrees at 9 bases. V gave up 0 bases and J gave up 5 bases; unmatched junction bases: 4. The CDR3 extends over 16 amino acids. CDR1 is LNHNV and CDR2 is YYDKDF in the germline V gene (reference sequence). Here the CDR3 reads CATSRDGGGGTGELFF. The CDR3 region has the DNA TGTGCCACCAGCAGAGATGGCGGGGGGGGGACCGGGGAGCTGTTTTTT.

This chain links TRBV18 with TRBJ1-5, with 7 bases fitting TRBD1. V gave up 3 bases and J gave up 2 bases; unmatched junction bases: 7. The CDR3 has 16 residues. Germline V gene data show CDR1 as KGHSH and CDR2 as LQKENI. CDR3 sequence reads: CASSPWTGGGNQPQHF. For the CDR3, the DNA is TGTGCCAGCTCACCCTGGACAGGTGGGGGCAATCAGCCCCAGCATTTT.

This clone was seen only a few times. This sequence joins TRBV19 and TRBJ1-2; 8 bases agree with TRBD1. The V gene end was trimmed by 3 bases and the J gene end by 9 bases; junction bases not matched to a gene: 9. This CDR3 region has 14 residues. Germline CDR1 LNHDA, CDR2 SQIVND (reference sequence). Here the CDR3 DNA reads TGTGCCAGTAGTATCGGGACAGGCGGAGAACGCTACACCTTC. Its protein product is CASSIGTGGERYTF.

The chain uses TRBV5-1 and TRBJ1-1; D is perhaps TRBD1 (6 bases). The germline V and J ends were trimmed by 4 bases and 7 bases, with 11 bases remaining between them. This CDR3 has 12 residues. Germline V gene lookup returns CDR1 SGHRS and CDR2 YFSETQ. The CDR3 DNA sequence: TGCGCCAGCAGCGGGGACAAAGTTGAAGCTTTCTTT. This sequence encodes CASSGDKVEAFF. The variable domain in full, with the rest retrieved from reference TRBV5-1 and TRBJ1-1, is KAGVTQTPRYLIKTRGQQVTLSCSPISGHRSVSWYQQTPGQGLQFLFEYFSETQRNKGNFPGRFSGRQFSNSRSEMNVSTLELGDSALYLCASSGDKVEAFFGQGTRLTVV.

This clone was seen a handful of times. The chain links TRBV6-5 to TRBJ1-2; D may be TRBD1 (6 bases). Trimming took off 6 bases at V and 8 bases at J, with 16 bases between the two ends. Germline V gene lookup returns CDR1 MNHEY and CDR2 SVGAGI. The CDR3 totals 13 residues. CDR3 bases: TGTGCCAGCAGGCCGACAGGCGACAGGGGCTACACCTTC. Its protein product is CASRPTGDRGYTF.

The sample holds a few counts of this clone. The CDR3 coding sequence is TGTGCCAGCAGCTACCGGGACAGAGATAATGAAAAACTGTTTTTT. It translates to CASSYRDRDNEKLFF. The rearrangement uses TRBV5-5 and TRBJ1-4; 7 bases are shared with TRBD1. V lost 3 bases to trimming and J lost 4 bases; unmatched junction nucleotides: 6. This CDR3 is built from 15 residues. Germline CDR1 is SGHKS and CDR2 is YYEKEE (reference sequence).

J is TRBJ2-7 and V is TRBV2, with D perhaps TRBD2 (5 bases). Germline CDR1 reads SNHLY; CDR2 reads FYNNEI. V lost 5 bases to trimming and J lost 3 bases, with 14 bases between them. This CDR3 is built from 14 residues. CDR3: CASSLSSGNYEQYF. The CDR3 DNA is TGTGCCAGCAGTCTTTCGAGCGGTAACTACGAGCAGTACTTC. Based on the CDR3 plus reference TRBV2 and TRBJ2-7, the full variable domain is EPEVTQTPSHQVTQMGQEVILRCVPISNHLYFYWYRQILGQKVEFLVSFYNNEISEKSEIFDDQFSVERPDGSNFTLKIRSTKLEDSAMYFCASSLSSGNYEQYFGPGTRLTVT.

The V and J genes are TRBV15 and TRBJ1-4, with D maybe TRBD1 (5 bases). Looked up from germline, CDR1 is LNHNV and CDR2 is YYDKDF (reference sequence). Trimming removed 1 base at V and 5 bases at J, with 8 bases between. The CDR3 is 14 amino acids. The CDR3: CATSRAGGNEKLFF. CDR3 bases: TGTGCCACCAGCAGAGCCGGGGGGAATGAAAAACTGTTTTTT.

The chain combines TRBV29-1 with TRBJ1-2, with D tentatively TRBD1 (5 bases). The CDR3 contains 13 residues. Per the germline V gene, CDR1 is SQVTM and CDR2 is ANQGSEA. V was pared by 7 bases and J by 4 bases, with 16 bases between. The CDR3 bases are TGCAGCGGGGGGGAGGGCTTTTCCTATGGCTACACCTTC. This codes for CSGGEGFSYGYTF.

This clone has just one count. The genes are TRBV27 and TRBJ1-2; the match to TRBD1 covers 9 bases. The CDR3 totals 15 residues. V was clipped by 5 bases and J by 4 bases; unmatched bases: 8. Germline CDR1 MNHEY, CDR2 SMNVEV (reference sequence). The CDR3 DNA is TGTGCCAGCAGTCCTTTGACAGGGGGGATCTATGGCTACACCTTC. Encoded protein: CASSPLTGGIYGYTF.

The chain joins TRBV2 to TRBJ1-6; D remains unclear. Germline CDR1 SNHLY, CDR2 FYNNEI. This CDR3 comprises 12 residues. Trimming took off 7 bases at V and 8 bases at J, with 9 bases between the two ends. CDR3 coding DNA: TGTGCCAGCAAACAGTCAGATTCACCCCTCCACTTT. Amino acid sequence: CASKQSDSPLHF.

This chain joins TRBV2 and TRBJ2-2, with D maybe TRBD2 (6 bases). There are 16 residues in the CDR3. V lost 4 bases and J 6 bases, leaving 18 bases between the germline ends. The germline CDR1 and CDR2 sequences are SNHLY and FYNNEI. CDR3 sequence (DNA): TGTGCCAGCAGTGGGAGGGCTGGAGGTTGGGCCGGGGAGCTGTTTTTT. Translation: CASSGRAGGWAGELFF.

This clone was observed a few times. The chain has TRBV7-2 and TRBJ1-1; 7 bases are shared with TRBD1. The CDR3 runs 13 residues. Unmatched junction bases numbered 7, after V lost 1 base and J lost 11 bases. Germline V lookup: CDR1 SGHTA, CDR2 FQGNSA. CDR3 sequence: CASSLVTQGEAFF. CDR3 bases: TGTGCCAGCAGCTTAGTCACCCAGGGGGAGGCTTTCTTT.

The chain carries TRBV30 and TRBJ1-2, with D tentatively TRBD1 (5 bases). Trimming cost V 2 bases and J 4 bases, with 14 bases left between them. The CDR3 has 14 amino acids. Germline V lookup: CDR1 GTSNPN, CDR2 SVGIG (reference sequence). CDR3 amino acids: CAWSSPGNVYGYTF. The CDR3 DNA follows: TGTGCCTGGAGTTCCCCAGGGAATGTCTATGGCTACACCTTC.

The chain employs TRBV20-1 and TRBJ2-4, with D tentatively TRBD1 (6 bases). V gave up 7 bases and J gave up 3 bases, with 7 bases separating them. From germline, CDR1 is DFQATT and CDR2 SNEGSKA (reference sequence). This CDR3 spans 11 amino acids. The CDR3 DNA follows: TGCAGTGGACAGGACAAAAACATTCAGTACTTC. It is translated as CSGQDKNIQYF.

In DNA, the CDR3 is TGTGCCAGCAGTTCCTCAGATACGCAGTATTTT. Amino acids: CASSSSDTQYF. The chain uses TRBV6-6 and TRBJ2-3; no clear D. Looked up from germline, CDR1 is MNHNY and CDR2 is SVGAGI (reference sequence). The V end was cut by 4 bases, the J end by 4 bases, with 3 bases between. This CDR3 has 11 residues.

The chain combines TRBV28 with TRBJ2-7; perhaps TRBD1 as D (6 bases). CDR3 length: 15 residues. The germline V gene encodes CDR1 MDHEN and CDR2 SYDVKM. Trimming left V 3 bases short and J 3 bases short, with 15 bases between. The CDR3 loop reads CASSFRLRTVYEQYF. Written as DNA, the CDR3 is TGTGCCAGCAGTTTCAGGCTCAGGACAGTCTACGAGCAGTACTTC.

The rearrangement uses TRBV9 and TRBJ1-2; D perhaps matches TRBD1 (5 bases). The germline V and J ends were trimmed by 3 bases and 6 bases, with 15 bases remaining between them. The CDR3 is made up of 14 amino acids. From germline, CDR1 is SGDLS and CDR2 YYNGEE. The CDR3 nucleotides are TGTGCCAGCAGCGCGCTCTCCGGGGGGGATGGCTACACCTTC. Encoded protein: CASSALSGGDGYTF.

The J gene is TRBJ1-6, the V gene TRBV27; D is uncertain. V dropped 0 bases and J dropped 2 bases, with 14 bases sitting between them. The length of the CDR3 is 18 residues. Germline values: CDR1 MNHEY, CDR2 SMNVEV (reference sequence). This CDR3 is CASSLSLEGTPYNSPLHF. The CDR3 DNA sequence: TGTGCCAGCAGTTTATCGCTGGAGGGTACCCCCTATAATTCACCCCTCCACTTT.

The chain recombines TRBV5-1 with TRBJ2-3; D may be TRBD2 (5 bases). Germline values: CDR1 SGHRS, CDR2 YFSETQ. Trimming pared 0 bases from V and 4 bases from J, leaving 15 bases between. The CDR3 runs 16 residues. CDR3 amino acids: CASSLEGLPGADTQYF. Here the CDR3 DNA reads TGCGCCAGCAGCTTGGAAGGACTCCCCGGGGCAGATACGCAGTATTTT.